This T cell receptor beta chain was identified during a study of Ad26.COV2.S vaccination and SARS-CoV-2 variants. Looking at the study overall: Donor was assigned to the Ad26.COV2.S arm of trial COV1001.

Germline lookup yields CDR1 SGHTA and CDR2 FQGNSA. V dropped 6 bases and J dropped 4; count of bases not matched to a gene: 8. CDR3 length: 15 amino acids. The study, taken as a whole, reports: The analyses of TCR breadth and depth may have understated the size of total T cell responses.

About this clone itself: The antigen is not known.

Repertoires were generated with immunoSEQ multiplex PCR, while TCRdb's copy carries only in-frame clones and drops some. The sample includes approximately 280,000 clones, around 87% of them seen just once. This sample's treatment: 19 received Ad26.COV2.S at low or high dose, single or two shots; 5 received placebo; per-sample allocation not given. Sampling happened 63 days after the first vaccine or placebo injection. The sample here was peripheral blood, taken in a trial of Ad26.COV2.S vaccine versus placebo. This clonotype was sampled from a person between 18 and 65 years old who received the Ad26.COV2.S COVID-19 vaccine or a placebo. This chain uses TRBV7-2 with TRBJ2-3; 9 bases line up with TRBD2. DNA of the CDR3: TGTGCCAGCAGTTCCGGGACTAGCTTCTCAGATACGCAGTATTTT. Protein sequence: CASSSGTSFSDTQYF. Variable domain in full (rest from reference TRBV7-2 and TRBJ2-3): GAGVSQSPSNKVTEKGKDVELRCDPISGHTALYWYRQSLGQGLEFLIYFQGNSAPDKSGLPSDRFSAERTGGSVSTLTIQRTQQEDSAVYLCASSSGTSFSDTQYFGPGTRLTVL.